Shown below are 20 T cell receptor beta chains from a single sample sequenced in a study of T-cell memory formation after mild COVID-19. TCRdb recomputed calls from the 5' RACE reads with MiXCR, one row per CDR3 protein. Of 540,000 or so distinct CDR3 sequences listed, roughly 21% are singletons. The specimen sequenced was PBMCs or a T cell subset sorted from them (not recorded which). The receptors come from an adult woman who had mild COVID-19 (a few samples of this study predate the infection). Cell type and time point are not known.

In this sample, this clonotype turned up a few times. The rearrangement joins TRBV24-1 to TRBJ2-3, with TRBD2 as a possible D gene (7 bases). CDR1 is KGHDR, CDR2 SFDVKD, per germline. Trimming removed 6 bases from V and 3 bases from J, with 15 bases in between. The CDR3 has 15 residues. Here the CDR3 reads CATSLRGGPTDTQYF. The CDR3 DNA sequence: TGTGCCACCAGTCTAAGGGGGGGACCTACAGATACGCAGTATTTT.

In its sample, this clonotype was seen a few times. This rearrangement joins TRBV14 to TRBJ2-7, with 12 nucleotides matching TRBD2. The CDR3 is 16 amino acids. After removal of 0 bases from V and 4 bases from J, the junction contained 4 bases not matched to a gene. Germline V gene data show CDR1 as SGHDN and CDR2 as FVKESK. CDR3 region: CASSQDRTSGGYEQYF. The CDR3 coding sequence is TGTGCCAGCAGCCAAGATCGAACTAGCGGGGGGTACGAGCAGTACTTC.

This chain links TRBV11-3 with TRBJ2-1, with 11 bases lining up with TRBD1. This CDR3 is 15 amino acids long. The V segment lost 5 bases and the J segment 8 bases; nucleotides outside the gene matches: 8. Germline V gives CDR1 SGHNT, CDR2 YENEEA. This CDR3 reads CASSHGQGAVYEQFF. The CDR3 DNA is TGTGCCAGCAGCCACGGACAGGGGGCAGTGTATGAGCAGTTCTTC.

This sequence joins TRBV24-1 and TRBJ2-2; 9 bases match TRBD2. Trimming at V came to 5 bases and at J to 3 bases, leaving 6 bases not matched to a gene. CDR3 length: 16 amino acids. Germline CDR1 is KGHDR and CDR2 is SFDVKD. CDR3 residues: CATSGVAGEYTGELFF. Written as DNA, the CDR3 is TGTGCCACCAGTGGGGTAGCGGGAGAATACACCGGGGAGCTGTTTTTT.

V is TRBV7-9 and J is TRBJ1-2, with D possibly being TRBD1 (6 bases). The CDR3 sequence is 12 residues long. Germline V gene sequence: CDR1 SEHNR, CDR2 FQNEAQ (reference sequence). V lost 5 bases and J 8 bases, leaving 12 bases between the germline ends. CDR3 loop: CASSPRDTGYTF. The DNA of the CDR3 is TGTGCCAGCAGCCCCCGGGACACGGGCTACACCTTC.

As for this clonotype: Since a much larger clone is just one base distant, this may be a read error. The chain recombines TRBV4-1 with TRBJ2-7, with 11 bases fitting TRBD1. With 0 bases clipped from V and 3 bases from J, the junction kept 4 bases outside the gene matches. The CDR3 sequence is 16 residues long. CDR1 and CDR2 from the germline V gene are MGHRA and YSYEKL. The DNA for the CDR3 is TGCGCCAGCAGCCAAGATTCGGGGACAGGGGGCTACGAGCAGTACTTC. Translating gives CASSQDSGTGGYEQYF.

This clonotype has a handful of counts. The CDR3 sequence is CASSLSRVLRLSGANVLTF. As DNA, the CDR3 is TGTGCCAGCAGCTTGAGTAGGGTACTTCGACTCTCTGGGGCCAACGTCCTGACTTTC. The gene calls are TRBV7-8 and TRBJ2-6; D is unresolved. Trimming took 3 bases from V and 0 from J, leaving 18 bases between them. The germline V gene encodes CDR1 SGHVS and CDR2 FQNEAQ. CDR3 length: 19 amino acids.

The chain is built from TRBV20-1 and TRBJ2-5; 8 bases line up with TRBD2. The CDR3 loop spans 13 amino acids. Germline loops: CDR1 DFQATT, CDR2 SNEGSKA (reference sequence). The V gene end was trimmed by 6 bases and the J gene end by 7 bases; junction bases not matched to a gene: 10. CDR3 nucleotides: TGCAGTGCCTCTAGCGGGCAATCCGGGACCCAGTACTTC. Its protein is CSASSGQSGTQYF.

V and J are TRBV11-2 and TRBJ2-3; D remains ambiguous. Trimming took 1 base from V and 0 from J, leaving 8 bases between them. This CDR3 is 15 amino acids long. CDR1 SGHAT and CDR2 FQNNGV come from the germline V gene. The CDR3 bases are TGTGCCAGCAGCTTAGGGATCCTTAGCACAGATACGCAGTATTTT. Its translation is CASSLGILSTDTQYF.

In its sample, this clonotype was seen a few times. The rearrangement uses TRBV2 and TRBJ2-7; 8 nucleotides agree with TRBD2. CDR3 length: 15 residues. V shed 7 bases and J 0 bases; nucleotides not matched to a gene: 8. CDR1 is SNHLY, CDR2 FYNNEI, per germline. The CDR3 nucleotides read TGTGCCAGCACCGCGAGCGGGAGCGACTCCTACGAGCAGTACTTC. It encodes CASTASGSDSYEQYF.

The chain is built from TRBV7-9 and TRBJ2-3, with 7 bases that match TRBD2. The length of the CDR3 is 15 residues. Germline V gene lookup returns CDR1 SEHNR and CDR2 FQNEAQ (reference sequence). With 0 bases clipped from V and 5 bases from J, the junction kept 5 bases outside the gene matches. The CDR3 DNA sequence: TGTGCCAGCAGCTTAGCGGGAGGGCCCCAAGATACGCAGTATTTT. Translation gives CASSLAGGPQDTQYF.

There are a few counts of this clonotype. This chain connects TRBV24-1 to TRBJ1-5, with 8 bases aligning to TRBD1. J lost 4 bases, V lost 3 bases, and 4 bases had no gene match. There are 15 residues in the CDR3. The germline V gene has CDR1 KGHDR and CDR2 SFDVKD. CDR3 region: CATSDPTGGNQPQHF. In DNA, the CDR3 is TGTGCCACCAGTGATCCAACAGGGGGTAATCAGCCCCAGCATTTT.

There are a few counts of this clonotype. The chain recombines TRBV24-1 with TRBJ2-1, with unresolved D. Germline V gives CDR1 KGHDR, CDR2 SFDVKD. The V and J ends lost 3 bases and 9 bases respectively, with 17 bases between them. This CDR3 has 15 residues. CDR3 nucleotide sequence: TGTGCCACCAGTGATCCTCGGAAAGAGAAGGGTGAGCAGTTCTTC. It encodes CATSDPRKEKGEQFF.

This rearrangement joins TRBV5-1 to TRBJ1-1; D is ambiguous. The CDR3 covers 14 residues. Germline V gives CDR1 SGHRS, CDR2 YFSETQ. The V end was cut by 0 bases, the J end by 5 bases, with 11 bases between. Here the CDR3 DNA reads TGCGCCAGCAGCTTGGGACCGATCGTGACTGAAGCTTTCTTT. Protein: CASSLGPIVTEAFF. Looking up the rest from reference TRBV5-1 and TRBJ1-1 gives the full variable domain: KAGVTQTPRYLIKTRGQQVTLSCSPISGHRSVSWYQQTPGQGLQFLFEYFSETQRNKGNFPGRFSGRQFSNSRSEMNVSTLELGDSALYLCASSLGPIVTEAFFGQGTRLTVV.

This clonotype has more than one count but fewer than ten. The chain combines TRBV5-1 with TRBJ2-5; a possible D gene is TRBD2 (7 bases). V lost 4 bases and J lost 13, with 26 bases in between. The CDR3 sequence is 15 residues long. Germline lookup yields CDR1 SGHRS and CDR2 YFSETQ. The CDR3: CASSDLKTRGARTYF. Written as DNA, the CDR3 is TGCGCCAGCAGCGATCTTAAAACTCGGGGGGCGCGAACGTACTTC.

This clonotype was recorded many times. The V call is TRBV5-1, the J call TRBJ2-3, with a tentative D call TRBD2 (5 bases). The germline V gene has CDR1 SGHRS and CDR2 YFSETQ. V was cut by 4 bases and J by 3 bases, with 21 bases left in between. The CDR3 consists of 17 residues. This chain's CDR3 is CASSMANRMGRTDTQYF. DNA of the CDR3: TGCGCCAGCAGCATGGCTAACCGCATGGGGAGAACAGATACGCAGTATTTT.

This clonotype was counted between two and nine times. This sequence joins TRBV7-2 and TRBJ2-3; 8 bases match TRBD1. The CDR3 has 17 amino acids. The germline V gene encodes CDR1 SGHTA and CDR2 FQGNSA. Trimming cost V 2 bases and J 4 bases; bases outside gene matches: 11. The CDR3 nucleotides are TGTGCCAGCAGCTTAAGAGGACCGGGACAGGCGGCAGATACGCAGTATTTT. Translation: CASSLRGPGQAADTQYF.

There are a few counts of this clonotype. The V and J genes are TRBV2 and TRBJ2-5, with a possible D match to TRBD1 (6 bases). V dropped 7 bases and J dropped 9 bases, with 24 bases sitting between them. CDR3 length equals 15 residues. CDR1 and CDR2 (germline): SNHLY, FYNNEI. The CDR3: CASTFAGQGPGAQYF. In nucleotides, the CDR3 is TGTGCCAGCACCTTCGCAGGACAAGGACCAGGGGCCCAGTACTTC.

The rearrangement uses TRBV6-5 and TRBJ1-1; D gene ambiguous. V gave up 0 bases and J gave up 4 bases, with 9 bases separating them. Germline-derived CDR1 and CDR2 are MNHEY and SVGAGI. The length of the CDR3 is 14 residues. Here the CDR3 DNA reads TGTGCCAGCAGTTACTCGTTGAGGGTCACTGAAGCTTTCTTT. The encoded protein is CASSYSLRVTEAFF.

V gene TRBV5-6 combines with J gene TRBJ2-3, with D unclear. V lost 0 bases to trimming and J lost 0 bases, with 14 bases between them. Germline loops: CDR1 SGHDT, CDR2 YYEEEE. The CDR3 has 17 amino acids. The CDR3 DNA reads TGTGCCAGCAGCTTGGATGGGGATGACGTTAGCACAGATACGCAGTATTTT. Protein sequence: CASSLDGDDVSTDTQYF. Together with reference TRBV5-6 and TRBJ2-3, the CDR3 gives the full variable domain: DAGVTQSPTHLIKTRGQQVTLRCSPKSGHDTVSWYQQALGQGPQFIFQYYEEEERQRGNFPDRFSGHQFPNYSSELNVNALLLGDSALYLCASSLDGDDVSTDTQYFGPGTRLTVL.